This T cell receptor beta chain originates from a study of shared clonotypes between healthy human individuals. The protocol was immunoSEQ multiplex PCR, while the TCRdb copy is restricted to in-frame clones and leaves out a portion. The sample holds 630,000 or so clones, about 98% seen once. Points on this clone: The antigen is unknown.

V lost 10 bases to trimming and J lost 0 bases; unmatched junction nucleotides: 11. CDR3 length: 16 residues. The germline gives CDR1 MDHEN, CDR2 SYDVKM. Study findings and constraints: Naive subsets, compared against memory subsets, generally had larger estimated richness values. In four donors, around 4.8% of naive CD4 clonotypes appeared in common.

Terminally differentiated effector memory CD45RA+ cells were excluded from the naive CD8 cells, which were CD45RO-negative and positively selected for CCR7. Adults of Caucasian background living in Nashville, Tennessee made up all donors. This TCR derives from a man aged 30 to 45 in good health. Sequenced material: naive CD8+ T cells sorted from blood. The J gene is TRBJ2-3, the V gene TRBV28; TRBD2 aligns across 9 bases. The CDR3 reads CATLTSGLPSTDTQYF. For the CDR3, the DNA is TGTGCCACCCTGACTAGCGGACTCCCTAGCACAGATACGCAGTATTTT.